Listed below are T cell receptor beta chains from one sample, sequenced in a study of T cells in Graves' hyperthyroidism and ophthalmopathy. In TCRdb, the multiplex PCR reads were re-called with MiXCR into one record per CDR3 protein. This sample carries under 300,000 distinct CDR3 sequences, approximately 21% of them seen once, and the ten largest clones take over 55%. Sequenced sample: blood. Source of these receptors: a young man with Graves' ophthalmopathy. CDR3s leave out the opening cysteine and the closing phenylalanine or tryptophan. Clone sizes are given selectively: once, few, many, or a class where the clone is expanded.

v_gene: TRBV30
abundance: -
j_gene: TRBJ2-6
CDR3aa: AWSVKGSGANVLT

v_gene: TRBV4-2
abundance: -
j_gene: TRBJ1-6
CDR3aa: ASSHRSGDSPLH

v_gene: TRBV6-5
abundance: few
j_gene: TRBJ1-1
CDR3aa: ASSYSSRKSNTEAF

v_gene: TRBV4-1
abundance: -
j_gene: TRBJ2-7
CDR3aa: ASSQRDASYEQY

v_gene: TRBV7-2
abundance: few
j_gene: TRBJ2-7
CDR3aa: ASRFSGEQY

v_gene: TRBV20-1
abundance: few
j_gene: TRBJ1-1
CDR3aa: SARSRGRNTEAF

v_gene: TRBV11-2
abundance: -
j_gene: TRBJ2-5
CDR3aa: ASSSRGPGYDRETQY

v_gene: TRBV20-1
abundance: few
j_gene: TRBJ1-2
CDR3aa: SARWEDYGYT

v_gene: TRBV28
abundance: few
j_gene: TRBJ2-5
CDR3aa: ASTPRGEQETQY

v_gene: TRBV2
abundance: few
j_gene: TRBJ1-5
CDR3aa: ASRGGSLQPQH

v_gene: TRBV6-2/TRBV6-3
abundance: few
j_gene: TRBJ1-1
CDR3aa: ASTRRGTEAF

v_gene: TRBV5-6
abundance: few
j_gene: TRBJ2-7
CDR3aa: ASSLISGSYEQY

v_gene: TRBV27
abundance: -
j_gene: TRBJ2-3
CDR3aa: ASSYGGLGTDTQY

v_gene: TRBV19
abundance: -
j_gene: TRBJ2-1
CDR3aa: ASSISREGLEQF

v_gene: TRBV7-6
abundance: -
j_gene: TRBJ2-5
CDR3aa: ASSFTGTPQETQY

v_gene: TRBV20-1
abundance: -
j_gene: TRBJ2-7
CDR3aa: SAPGPSSHEQY

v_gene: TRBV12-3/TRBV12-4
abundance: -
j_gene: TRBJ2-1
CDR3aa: ASSLALRSGRDNEQF

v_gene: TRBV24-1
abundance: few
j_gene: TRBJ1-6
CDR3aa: ATAGGNNSPLH

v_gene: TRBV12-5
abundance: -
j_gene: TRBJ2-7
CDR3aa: ASGLETGDEQY

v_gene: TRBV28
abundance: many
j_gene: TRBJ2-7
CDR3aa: ASSANKPPTYEQY

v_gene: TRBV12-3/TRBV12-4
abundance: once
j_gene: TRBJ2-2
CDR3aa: ASSRQGLSGELF

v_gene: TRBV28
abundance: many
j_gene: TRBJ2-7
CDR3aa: ASSTPGRVHEQY

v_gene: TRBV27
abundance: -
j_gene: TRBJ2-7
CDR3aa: ASSLGTPGQGGHEQY

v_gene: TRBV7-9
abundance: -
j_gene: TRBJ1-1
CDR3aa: ASSEDKLNTEAF

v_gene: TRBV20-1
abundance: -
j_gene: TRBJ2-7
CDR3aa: SAMDSGRLSYEQY

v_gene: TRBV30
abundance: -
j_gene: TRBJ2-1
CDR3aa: AWRPRDARLGEQF

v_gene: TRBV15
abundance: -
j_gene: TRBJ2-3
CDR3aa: ATSAQGDTQY

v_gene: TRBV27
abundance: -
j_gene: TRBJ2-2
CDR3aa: ASTQFPGELF

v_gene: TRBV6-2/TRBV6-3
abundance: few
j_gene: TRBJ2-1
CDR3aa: ASRSSGRAYNEQF

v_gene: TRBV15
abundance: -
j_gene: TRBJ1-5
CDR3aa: ATSRATGSQPQH

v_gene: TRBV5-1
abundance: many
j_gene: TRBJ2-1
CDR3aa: ASSLEAGLAGLYNEQF

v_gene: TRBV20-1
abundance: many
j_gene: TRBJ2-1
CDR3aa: SASFSGRPYNEQF

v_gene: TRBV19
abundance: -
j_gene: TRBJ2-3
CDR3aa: ASSTRRTDTQY

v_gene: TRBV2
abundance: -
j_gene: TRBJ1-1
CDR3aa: ASKPIGTMAF

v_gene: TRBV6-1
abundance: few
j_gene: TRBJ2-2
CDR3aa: ASSKLF

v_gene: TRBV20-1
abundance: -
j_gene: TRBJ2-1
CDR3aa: SAITGTSVDDEQF

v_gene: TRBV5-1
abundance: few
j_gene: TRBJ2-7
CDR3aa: ASTWGQATYEQY

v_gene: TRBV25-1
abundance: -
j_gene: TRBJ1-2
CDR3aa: ASSDQAVSGYT